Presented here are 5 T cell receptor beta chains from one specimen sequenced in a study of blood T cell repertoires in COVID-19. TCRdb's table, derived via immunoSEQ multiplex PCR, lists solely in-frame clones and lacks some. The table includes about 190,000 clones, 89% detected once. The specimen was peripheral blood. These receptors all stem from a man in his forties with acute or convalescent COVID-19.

The CDR3 bases are TGTGCCAGCAGCGTACCGGCTAGCGGGGGCCCAAAGTTACCACCAGATACGCAGTATTTT. Translation: CASSVPASGGPKLPPDTQYF. V usage is TRBV9 and J usage is TRBJ2-3; 10 bases are a match to TRBD2. The V gene's germline CDR1 is SGDLS and CDR2 YYNGEE. Trimming took 1 base from V and 4 from J; bases not matched to a gene: 18. This CDR3 is built from 20 residues.

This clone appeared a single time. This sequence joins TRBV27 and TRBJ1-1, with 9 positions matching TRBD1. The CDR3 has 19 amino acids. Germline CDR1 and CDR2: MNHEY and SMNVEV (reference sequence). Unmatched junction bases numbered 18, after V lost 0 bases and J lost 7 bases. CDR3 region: CASSLSITGGVVNEGEAFF. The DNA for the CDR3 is TGTGCCAGCAGTTTATCGATAACAGGGGGCGTCGTTAATGAGGGTGAAGCTTTCTTT.

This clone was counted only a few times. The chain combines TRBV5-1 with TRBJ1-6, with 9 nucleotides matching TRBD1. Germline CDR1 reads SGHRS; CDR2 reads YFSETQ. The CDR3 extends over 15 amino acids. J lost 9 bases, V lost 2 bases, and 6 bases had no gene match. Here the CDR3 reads CASSFMVGQGSPLHF. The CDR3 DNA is TGCGCCAGCAGCTTCATGGTGGGACAGGGTTCACCCCTCCACTTT.

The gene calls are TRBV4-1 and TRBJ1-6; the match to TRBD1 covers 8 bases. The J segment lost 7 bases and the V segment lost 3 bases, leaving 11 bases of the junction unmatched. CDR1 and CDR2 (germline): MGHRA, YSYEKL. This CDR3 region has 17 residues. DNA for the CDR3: TGCGCCAGCAGCCAGGTTATCAGGGGGCGCCGGAATTCACCCCTCCACTTT. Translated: CASSQVIRGRRNSPLHF.

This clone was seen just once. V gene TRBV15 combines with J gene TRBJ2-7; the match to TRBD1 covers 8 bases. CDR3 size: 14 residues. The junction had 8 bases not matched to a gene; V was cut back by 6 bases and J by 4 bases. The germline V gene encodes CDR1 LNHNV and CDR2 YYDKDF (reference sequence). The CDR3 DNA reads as TGTGCCACCAGTGACAGGGGTTCGTCTTACGAGCAGTACTTC. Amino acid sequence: CATSDRGSSYEQYF. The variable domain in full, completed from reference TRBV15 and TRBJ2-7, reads DAMVIQNPRYQVTQFGKPVTLSCSQTLNHNVMYWYQQKSSQAPKLLFHYYDKDFNNEADTPDNFQSRRPNTSFCFLDIRSPGLGDTAMYLCATSDRGSSYEQYFGPGTRLTVT.